This is a list of T cell receptor beta chains from one sample in a study of T cell responses to AZD1222 COVID-19 vaccine. Data came from immunoSEQ multiplex PCR; TCRdb stores just in-frame clones and leaves some out. This table holds roughly 130,000 clones, around 94% found once. This material consisted of peripheral blood, taken on day 0 of AZD1222 vaccination. The receptors come from an adult in good health. CDR3s include the opening cysteine and the closing phenylalanine or tryptophan. The order of the fields is clone size, CDR3 length, D gene, J gene, V gene, CDR3 protein, CDR3 DNA. A D gene is named only where the DNA matches it firmly. Where a row states a size, it is once, few, many or the class of an expanded clone; other rows omit it.

NA 14 NA TRBJ2-7 TRBV7-8 CASSFVDSSYEQYF TGTGCCAGCAGCTTTGTGGACAGCTCCTACGAGCAGTACTTC
NA 14 TRBD1 TRBJ2-7 TRBV5-4 CASSLGQGSYEQYF TGTGCCAGCAGTTTGGGACAGGGTTCCTACGAGCAGTACTTC
once 15 TRBD1 TRBJ2-1 TRBV5-4 CASSSPGQGYNEQFF TGTGCCAGCAGCTCCCCGGGACAGGGGTACAATGAGCAGTTCTTC
NA 15 NA TRBJ1-1 TRBV6-1 CASSEDPGEGTEAFF TGTGCCAGCAGTGAAGATCCGGGGGAGGGGACTGAAGCTTTCTTT
NA 15 TRBD2 TRBJ2-1 TRBV11-2 CASSLALAGADEQFF TGTGCCAGCAGCTTAGCACTAGCGGGAGCTGATGAGCAGTTCTTC
NA 16 NA TRBJ1-5 TRBV11-2 CASSFTGSGGNQPQHF TGTGCCAGCAGTTTCACCGGATCCGGGGGCAATCAGCCCCAGCATTTT
NA 12 NA TRBJ1-2 TRBV6-6 CASSRGEDGYTF TGTGCCAGCAGCAGGGGAGAAGATGGCTACACCTTC
once 12 TRBD1 TRBJ1-2 TRBV18 CASSGDREGYTF TGTGCCAGCTCAGGGGACAGGGAAGGCTACACCTTC
NA 18 NA TRBJ2-7 TRBV7-6 CASSREGGRDPSSYEQYF TGTGCCAGCAGCCGAGAAGGGGGGAGGGACCCGAGCTCCTACGAGCAGTACTTC
once 16 NA TRBJ2-1 TRBV6-2/TRBV6-3 CASSYYEAVSYNEQFF TGTGCCAGCAGTTACTATGAGGCGGTATCCTACAATGAGCAGTTCTTC
NA 12 NA TRBJ2-1 TRBV30 CAWRTTSDEQFF TGTGCCTGGAGGACCACTTCCGATGAGCAGTTCTTC
NA 17 NA TRBJ2-2 TRBV21-1 CASSLPIGQGRSGELFF TGTGCCAGCAGCCTTCCTATAGGACAGGGGCGCTCCGGGGAGCTGTTTTTT
NA 20 NA TRBJ2-5 TRBV21-1 CASSQMGRRGLEPWGETQYF TGTGCCAGCAGTCAGATGGGTAGGAGGGGACTAGAACCTTGGGGAGAGACCCAGTACTTC
NA 18 NA TRBJ1-3 TRBV7-2 CASSRLARPSDSGNTIYF TGTGCCAGCAGCCGTCTGGCCAGGCCTTCTGACTCTGGAAACACCATATATTTT
NA 13 NA TRBJ2-2 TRBV30 CAWRTPFTGELFF TGTGCCTGGAGGACCCCCTTCACCGGGGAGCTGTTTTTT
NA 12 NA TRBJ2-7 TRBV5-1 CASSPGGHEQYF TGCGCCAGCAGCCCCGGGGGCCACGAGCAGTACTTC
once 15 NA TRBJ1-4 TRBV15 CATSRDTGRDEKLFF TGTGCCACCAGCAGAGATACAGGGAGGGATGAAAAACTGTTTTTT
once 15 NA TRBJ2-1 TRBV25-1 CASSEGWTSYNEQFF TGTGCCAGCAGTGAAGGGTGGACAAGCTACAATGAGCAGTTCTTC
NA 14 NA TRBJ1-2 TRBV27 CASRPSGSLQGYTF TGTGCCAGCAGACCCAGTGGTTCTTTACAGGGCTACACCTTC
NA 15 TRBD1 TRBJ1-4 TRBV19 CASSTAGTGGEKLFF TGTGCCAGTAGTACCGCAGGGACAGGGGGTGAAAAACTGTTTTTT
NA 12 NA TRBJ2-3 TRBV5-1 CASKGVTDTQYF TGCGCCAGCAAAGGGGTCACAGATACGCAGTATTTT
once 19 NA TRBJ2-3 TRBV7-9 CASSSYPPLGATGTDTQYF TGTGCCAGCAGCTCCTACCCACCCCTGGGGGCCACGGGCACAGATACGCAGTATTTT
NA 14 TRBD2 TRBJ2-7 TRBV30 CAWRTSGRLQEQYF TGTGCCTGGAGGACTAGCGGGAGGCTTCAAGAGCAGTACTTC
NA 14 NA TRBJ1-4 TRBV6-5 CASSISSTNEKLFF TGTGCCAGCAGTATATCTTCAACTAATGAAAAACTGTTTTTT
once 15 TRBD2 TRBJ2-7 TRBV6-2/TRBV6-3 CASSLLAGASYEQYF TGTGCCAGCAGCCTACTAGCGGGAGCATCCTACGAGCAGTACTTC
NA 14 NA TRBJ1-6 TRBV6-5 CASNRDTYNSPLHF TGTGCCAGCAACCGGGACACCTATAATTCACCCCTCCACTTT
NA 13 NA TRBJ2-3 TRBV5-5 CASSLAGADTQYF TGTGCCAGCAGCTTGGCGGGAGCAGATACGCAGTATTTT
NA 14 NA TRBJ2-7 TRBV6-5 CASSRDRNSYEQYF TGTGCCAGCAGCCGCGACAGGAACTCCTACGAGCAGTACTTC
NA 12 TRBD1 TRBJ2-7 TRBV2 CASRTGDYEQYF TGTGCCAGCAGGACAGGGGACTACGAGCAGTACTTC
NA 15 TRBD1 TRBJ1-5 TRBV9 CASRSNRGCNQPQHF TGTGCCAGCAGATCAAACAGGGGCTGCAATCAGCCCCAGCATTTT
once 14 NA TRBJ2-3 TRBV5-6 CASSLNALADTQYF TGTGCCAGCAGCCTCAACGCGCTCGCAGATACGCAGTATTTT
NA 18 TRBD2 TRBJ2-7 TRBV7-2 CASSLGHTLADLSYEQYF TGTGCCAGCAGCTTAGGGCACACTCTAGCGGACCTTTCCTACGAGCAGTACTTC
once 14 NA TRBJ1-3 TRBV14 CASSHKSNGNTIYF TGCGCCAGCAGCCACAAGTCCAACGGAAACACCATATATTTT
NA 17 TRBD1 TRBJ2-4 TRBV18 CASSPPGGTGSKNIQYF TGTGCCAGCTCACCACCGGGCGGGACAGGGTCCAAAAACATTCAGTACTTC
NA 12 NA TRBJ1-5 TRBV7-9 CASSLQGQPQHF TGTGCCAGCAGCTTACAGGGACAGCCCCAGCATTTT
NA 12 TRBD1 TRBJ1-1 TRBV19 CASSRYRGDAFF TGTGCCAGTAGTCGCTACAGGGGTGATGCTTTCTTT
NA 15 NA TRBJ2-1 TRBV7-4 CASSSCEESYNEQFF TGTGCCAGCAGCTCGTGTGAGGAGAGCTACAATGAGCAGTTCTTC
once 15 NA TRBJ2-1 TRBV5-6 CASSRMRLVDNEQFF TGTGCCAGCAGCCGGATGCGACTAGTTGACAATGAGCAGTTCTTC
NA 16 NA TRBJ2-1 TRBV7-3 CASSPTRTATYNEQFF TGTGCCAGCAGCCCCACCCGGACCGCAACCTACAATGAGCAGTTCTTC
once 16 NA TRBJ2-7 TRBV18 CASSPPNPEPLYEQYF TGTGCCAGCTCACCCCCTAATCCGGAGCCCCTCTACGAGCAGTACTTC
NA 15 NA TRBJ2-7 TRBV27 CASSLSERWAGEQYF TGTGCCAGCAGTTTGAGCGAACGATGGGCGGGCGAGCAGTACTTC
NA 13 NA TRBJ1-1 TRBV2 CASMGWENTEAFF TGTGCCAGCATGGGGTGGGAGAACACTGAAGCTTTCTTT
NA 13 TRBD2 TRBJ2-3 TRBV3-1/TRBV3-2 CASSRRETDTQYF TGTGCCAGCAGTCGGCGGGAGACAGATACGCAGTATTTT
NA 15 TRBD1 TRBJ1-5 TRBV28 CASSPPTGGSQPQHF TGTGCCAGCAGTCCCCCCACAGGGGGCTCTCAGCCCCAGCATTTT
NA 14 NA TRBJ1-5 TRBV27 CASSLAGGNQPQHF TGTGCCAGCAGTTTAGCAGGGGGCAATCAGCCCCAGCATTTT
NA 15 TRBD1 TRBJ1-4 TRBV6-5 CASSFTGARDEKLFF TGTGCCAGCAGTTTCACAGGGGCGAGGGATGAAAAACTGTTTTTT
NA 11 NA TRBJ1-6 TRBV12-3/TRBV12-4 CASGYNSPLHF TGTGCCAGCGGGTATAATTCACCCCTCCACTTT
few 15 NA TRBJ2-7 TRBV18 CASSPPRLGAYEQYF TGTGCCAGCTCACCCCCCCGTTTAGGAGCCTACGAGCAGTACTTC
NA 12 NA TRBJ1-1 TRBV12-3/TRBV12-4 CASTLGRTEAFF TGTGCCAGCACCCTGGGTCGTACTGAAGCTTTCTTT